This TCR beta chain was sequenced in a study of control samples from healthy donors and cancer patients. As to this clone: The sample carries other DNA sequences with the same CDR3.

Sequencing was performed with immunoSEQ multiplex PCR; in TCRdb, only in-frame clones are kept and a portion is missing. The table lists over 80,000 clones, approximately 82% of them singletons. The specimen was blood. The source is a man aged 60-69 years in good health.

The CDR3 nucleotides read TGTGCCAGCAGCTTAGGGACAGGGGGGCGGACTGAAGCTTTCTTT. The encoded protein is CASSLGTGGRTEAFF. The chain couples TRBV11-2 to TRBJ1-1; 10 bases fit TRBD1. Germline trimming cut 1 base from V and 5 bases from J; bases unmatched to any gene: 4. Germline V gives CDR1 SGHAT, CDR2 FQNNGV. The CDR3 loop spans 15 amino acids.